Listed below are T cell receptor beta chains from one sample, sequenced in a study of blood T cells in healthy people across ages. Each CDR3 protein gets one entry after TCRdb re-called the 5' RACE reads with MiXCR. The sample has over 600,000 distinct CDR3 sequences, around a fifth seen once. The sample consisted of blood. Receptor source: a man in his sixties or seventies in good health. CDR3s include the opening cysteine and the closing phenylalanine or tryptophan. D genes are given only for firm matches. Clone size is given for some rows only: seen once, a few or many times, or a class if the clone is expanded.

length	V	size	D	J	DNA	CDR3
16	TRBV7-3	many	TRBD2	TRBJ2-1	TGTGCCAGCAGCCCAAACGGACTAGCGGGAATGAATGAGCAGTTCTTC	CASSPNGLAGMNEQFF
13	TRBV24-1	-	TRBD2	TRBJ2-5	TGTGCCACCAGTGAGGGAGGGACGGAGACCCAGTACTTC	CATSEGGTETQYF
17	TRBV20-1	-	TRBD2	TRBJ2-3	TGCAGTGCTAGAGACCCCTCGGCAGCGGGAGTGGCAGATACGCAGTATTTT	CSARDPSAAGVADTQYF
14	TRBV5-1	many	-	TRBJ1-1	TGCGCCAGCAGCTCGGATCAGGGACGGACTGAAGCTTTCTTT	CASSSDQGRTEAFF
17	TRBV7-9	-	TRBD2	TRBJ2-1	TGTGCCAGCAGCTTAGCCCGTAGCGGGAGCTCTTTCAATGAGCAGTTCTTC	CASSLARSGSSFNEQFF
16	TRBV7-9	-	-	TRBJ1-1	TGTGCCAGCAGTTACCCATGGGGGACGGTGAACACTGAAGCTTTCTTT	CASSYPWGTVNTEAFF
15	TRBV6-2/TRBV6-3	-	-	TRBJ2-7	TGTGCCAGCAGTTACAGGGCAGGCCTTACCTACGAGCAGTACTTC	CASSYRAGLTYEQYF
16	TRBV28	once	TRBD2	TRBJ2-7	TGTGCCAGCAGTTCCCCCGGGACTAGCTTAACCTACGAGCAGTACTTC	CASSSPGTSLTYEQYF
16	TRBV7-8	few	TRBD2	TRBJ2-3	TGTGCCAGCAGCTTAGTAAATGCGGGAGGGCCGGATACGCAGTATTTT	CASSLVNAGGPDTQYF
14	TRBV20-1	-	TRBD1	TRBJ1-2	TGCAGTGCTAGGGGTGGGACAGGGGGTCGGAGCTACACCTTC	CSARGGTGGRSYTF
14	TRBV20-1	few	-	TRBJ2-3	TGCAGTGCAAGGGAACAGTTTAGCACAGATACGCAGTATTTT	CSAREQFSTDTQYF
11	TRBV20-1	-	-	TRBJ2-7	TGCAGTGCTAGAGGGAGAGGGGAGCAGTACTTC	CSARGRGEQYF
13	TRBV6-5	-	-	TRBJ1-4	TGTGCCAGCAGTATCCTAGACAATGAAAAACTGTTTTTT	CASSILDNEKLFF
17	TRBV9	-	-	TRBJ1-5	TGTGCCAGCAGCGTGACCCCCAGGTTGAGGGGAGGTCAGCCCCAGCATTTT	CASSVTPRLRGGQPQHF
16	TRBV7-9	-	TRBD1	TRBJ2-1	TGTGCCAGCAGCTTAGGGGCGACAGGGCACTACAATGAGCAGTTCTTC	CASSLGATGHYNEQFF
15	TRBV27	-	-	TRBJ2-1	TGTGCCAGCAGTTCTCCCCTCCAGGGGTTCAATGAGCAGTTCTTC	CASSSPLQGFNEQFF
15	TRBV7-8	-	TRBD2	TRBJ2-4	TGTGCCAGCAGCTTCTATAGCGGGAGCAAAAACATTCAGTACTTC	CASSFYSGSKNIQYF
14	TRBV5-1	-	TRBD1	TRBJ2-5	TGCGCCAGCAGCTTGGCATCCAGGGGGGAGACCCAGTACTTC	CASSLASRGETQYF
13	TRBV10-3	few	-	TRBJ2-3	TGTGCCATCAGTGAGTCCTCGTCGGATACGCAGTATTTT	CAISESSSDTQYF
13	TRBV20-1	few	-	TRBJ1-2	TGCAGTGCTAAGAAGGACGGAGATTATGGCTACACCTTC	CSAKKDGDYGYTF
15	TRBV7-3	-	-	TRBJ2-1	TGTGCCAGCAGCTTAGGCAGCCAACTCTACAATGAGCAGTTCTTC	CASSLGSQLYNEQFF
16	TRBV28	few	-	TRBJ2-7	TGTGCCAGCAGTGGTAGGAGGGGGCGCGTTTTAAACGAGCAGTACTTC	CASSGRRGRVLNEQYF
16	TRBV5-1	-	TRBD2	TRBJ2-5	TGCGCCAGCAGCAACGGAGGGACTAGCGGGAAAGAGACCCAGTACTTC	CASSNGGTSGKETQYF
14	TRBV11-1	-	-	TRBJ2-1	TGTGCCAGCGGCCTCGGGACGCTCAACAATGAGCAGTTCTTC	CASGLGTLNNEQFF
14	TRBV10-3	few	-	TRBJ1-5	TGTGCCACCGCGGGGGAGGGAACGAATCAGCCCCAGCATTTT	CATAGEGTNQPQHF
19	TRBV7-9	few	-	TRBJ2-6	TGTGCCAGCAGCTTAGCTAGGGGACTTGCAAGCTCTGGGGCCAACGTCCTGACTTTC	CASSLARGLASSGANVLTF
16	TRBV29-1	-	TRBD2	TRBJ2-1	TGCAGCGTTGAAGGGGGTGGGACTAGCGGGTACAATGAGCAGTTCTTC	CSVEGGGTSGYNEQFF
13	TRBV10-1	many	TRBD1	TRBJ2-7	TGCGCCAGCAGTGGGGACAGGGTGAGTGAGCAGTACTTC	CASSGDRVSEQYF
16	TRBV5-1	-	TRBD2	TRBJ2-3	TGCGCCAGCAGCCAACTTAGCGGGATCCGTTCAGATACGCAGTATTTT	CASSQLSGIRSDTQYF
22	TRBV21-1	-	-	TRBJ2-3	TGTGCCAGCAGCAAAGGTTGTGGTACCACCCGTTGCCGGGACACAAGCACAGATACGCAGTATTTT	CASSKGCGTTRCRDTSTDTQYF
17	TRBV24-1	once	TRBD2	TRBJ2-1	TGTGCCACCAGTGTCCGAAACCCAGCGGGAGGCTACAATGAGCAGTTCTTC	CATSVRNPAGGYNEQFF
15	TRBV5-1	-	TRBD1	TRBJ1-1	TGCGCCAGCAGCTTGGTGCCAGGGGGTGCCACTGAAGCTTTCTTT	CASSLVPGGATEAFF
15	TRBV6-1	few	-	TRBJ2-1	TGTGCCAGCAGTTCCAGGCTATCCTCCTACAATGAGCAGTTCTTC	CASSSRLSSYNEQFF
15	TRBV7-9	-	TRBD1	TRBJ2-7	TGTGCCAGCAGCTGGGGACAGGGTCTAGACTACGAGCAGTACTTC	CASSWGQGLDYEQYF
14	TRBV20-1	-	TRBD2	TRBJ2-1	TGCAGTGCGGAACTAGCGACGTCCTACAATGAGCAGTTCTTC	CSAELATSYNEQFF
13	TRBV5-6	-	-	TRBJ2-5	TGTGCCAGCAGCTTGAAGGTCGAACAGACCCAGTACTTC	CASSLKVEQTQYF
16	TRBV7-2	few	TRBD2	TRBJ2-1	TGTGCCAGCAGCTTAGGGCCTAGCGGGAGCTACAATGAGCAGTTCTTC	CASSLGPSGSYNEQFF
14	TRBV7-9	once	-	TRBJ2-7	TGTGCCAGCAGCTCGGACTTAGCCGCCTACGAGCAGTACTTC	CASSSDLAAYEQYF
16	TRBV12-3/TRBV12-4	few	-	TRBJ2-7	TGTGCCAGCCCCGGGGGTCTTAGGAGTACCGCCTACGAGCAGTACTTC	CASPGGLRSTAYEQYF
13	TRBV18	many	TRBD2	TRBJ2-1	TGTGCCAGCTCACTGCCTGACCGGGACTACCACGTCTTC	CASSLPDRDYHVF
16	TRBV10-2	-	TRBD2	TRBJ2-3	TGCGCCAGCAGTGACCCGGGGAGGGCCAGCACAGATACGCAGTATTTT	CASSDPGRASTDTQYF
15	TRBV15	few	TRBD2	TRBJ2-1	TGTGCCACCAGCACTACTAGCGGGGTCTACAATGAGCAGTTCTTC	CATSTTSGVYNEQFF
13	TRBV10-3	-	-	TRBJ1-2	TGTGCCATCAGTGAGGATGCCCGCTATGGCTACACCTTC	CAISEDARYGYTF
15	TRBV27	-	-	TRBJ1-1	TGTGCCAGCAGCCCGGCTCAGGGAAGGGACACTGAAGCCTTCTTT	CASSPAQGRDTEAFF
14	TRBV29-1	-	-	TRBJ2-5	TGCAGCGTTGTTCCCAGTATGTACCAAGAGGCCCAGTACTTC	CSVVPSMYQEAQYF
15	TRBV6-1	-	-	TRBJ2-7	TGTGCCAGCAGTGAGTTTTTCCCGGCGTCCTACGAGCAGTACTTC	CASSEFFPASYEQYF
15	TRBV20-1	many	TRBD1	TRBJ2-7	TGCAGTGCTAGAGGAAGGGGACAGGGGATCTACGAGCAGTACTTC	CSARGRGQGIYEQYF
16	TRBV6-5	few	-	TRBJ2-2	TGTGCCAGCAGTTACCAGGGAGTCGCGAACACCGGGGAGCTGTTTTTT	CASSYQGVANTGELFF
14	TRBV28	once	-	TRBJ1-5	TGTGCCAGCAGTTTTCGAGGGTTAGGGTGGCCCCAGCATTTT	CASSFRGLGWPQHF
16	TRBV2	-	TRBD1	TRBJ1-4	TGTGCCAGCCTACAGGGGGCTCGGAGCTCTAATGAAAAACTGTTTTTT	CASLQGARSSNEKLFF
13	TRBV7-9	few	-	TRBJ2-3	TGTGCCAGCAGCAAAGCCCCTGCAGATACGCAGTATTTT	CASSKAPADTQYF
16	TRBV9	few	-	TRBJ2-1	TGTGCCAGCAGCCTAATGCCCCCGGGAGTGGGGAATGAGCAGTTCTTC	CASSLMPPGVGNEQFF